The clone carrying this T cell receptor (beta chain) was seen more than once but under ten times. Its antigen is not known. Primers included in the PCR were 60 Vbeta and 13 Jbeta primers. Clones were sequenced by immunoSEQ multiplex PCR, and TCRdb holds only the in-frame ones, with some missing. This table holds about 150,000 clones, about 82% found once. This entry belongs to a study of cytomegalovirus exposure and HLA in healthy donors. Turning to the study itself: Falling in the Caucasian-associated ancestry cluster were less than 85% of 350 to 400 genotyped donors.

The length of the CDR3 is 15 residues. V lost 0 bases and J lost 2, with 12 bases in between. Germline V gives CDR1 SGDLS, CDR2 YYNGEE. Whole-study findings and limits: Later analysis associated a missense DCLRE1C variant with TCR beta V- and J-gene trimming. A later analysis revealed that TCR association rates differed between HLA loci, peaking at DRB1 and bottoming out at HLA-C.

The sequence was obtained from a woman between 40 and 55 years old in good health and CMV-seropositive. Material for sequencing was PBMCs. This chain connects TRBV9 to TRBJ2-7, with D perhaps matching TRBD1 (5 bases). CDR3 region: CASSVGQSSTYEQYF. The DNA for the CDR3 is TGTGCCAGCAGCGTAGGACAGTCGTCTACCTACGAGCAGTACTTC.